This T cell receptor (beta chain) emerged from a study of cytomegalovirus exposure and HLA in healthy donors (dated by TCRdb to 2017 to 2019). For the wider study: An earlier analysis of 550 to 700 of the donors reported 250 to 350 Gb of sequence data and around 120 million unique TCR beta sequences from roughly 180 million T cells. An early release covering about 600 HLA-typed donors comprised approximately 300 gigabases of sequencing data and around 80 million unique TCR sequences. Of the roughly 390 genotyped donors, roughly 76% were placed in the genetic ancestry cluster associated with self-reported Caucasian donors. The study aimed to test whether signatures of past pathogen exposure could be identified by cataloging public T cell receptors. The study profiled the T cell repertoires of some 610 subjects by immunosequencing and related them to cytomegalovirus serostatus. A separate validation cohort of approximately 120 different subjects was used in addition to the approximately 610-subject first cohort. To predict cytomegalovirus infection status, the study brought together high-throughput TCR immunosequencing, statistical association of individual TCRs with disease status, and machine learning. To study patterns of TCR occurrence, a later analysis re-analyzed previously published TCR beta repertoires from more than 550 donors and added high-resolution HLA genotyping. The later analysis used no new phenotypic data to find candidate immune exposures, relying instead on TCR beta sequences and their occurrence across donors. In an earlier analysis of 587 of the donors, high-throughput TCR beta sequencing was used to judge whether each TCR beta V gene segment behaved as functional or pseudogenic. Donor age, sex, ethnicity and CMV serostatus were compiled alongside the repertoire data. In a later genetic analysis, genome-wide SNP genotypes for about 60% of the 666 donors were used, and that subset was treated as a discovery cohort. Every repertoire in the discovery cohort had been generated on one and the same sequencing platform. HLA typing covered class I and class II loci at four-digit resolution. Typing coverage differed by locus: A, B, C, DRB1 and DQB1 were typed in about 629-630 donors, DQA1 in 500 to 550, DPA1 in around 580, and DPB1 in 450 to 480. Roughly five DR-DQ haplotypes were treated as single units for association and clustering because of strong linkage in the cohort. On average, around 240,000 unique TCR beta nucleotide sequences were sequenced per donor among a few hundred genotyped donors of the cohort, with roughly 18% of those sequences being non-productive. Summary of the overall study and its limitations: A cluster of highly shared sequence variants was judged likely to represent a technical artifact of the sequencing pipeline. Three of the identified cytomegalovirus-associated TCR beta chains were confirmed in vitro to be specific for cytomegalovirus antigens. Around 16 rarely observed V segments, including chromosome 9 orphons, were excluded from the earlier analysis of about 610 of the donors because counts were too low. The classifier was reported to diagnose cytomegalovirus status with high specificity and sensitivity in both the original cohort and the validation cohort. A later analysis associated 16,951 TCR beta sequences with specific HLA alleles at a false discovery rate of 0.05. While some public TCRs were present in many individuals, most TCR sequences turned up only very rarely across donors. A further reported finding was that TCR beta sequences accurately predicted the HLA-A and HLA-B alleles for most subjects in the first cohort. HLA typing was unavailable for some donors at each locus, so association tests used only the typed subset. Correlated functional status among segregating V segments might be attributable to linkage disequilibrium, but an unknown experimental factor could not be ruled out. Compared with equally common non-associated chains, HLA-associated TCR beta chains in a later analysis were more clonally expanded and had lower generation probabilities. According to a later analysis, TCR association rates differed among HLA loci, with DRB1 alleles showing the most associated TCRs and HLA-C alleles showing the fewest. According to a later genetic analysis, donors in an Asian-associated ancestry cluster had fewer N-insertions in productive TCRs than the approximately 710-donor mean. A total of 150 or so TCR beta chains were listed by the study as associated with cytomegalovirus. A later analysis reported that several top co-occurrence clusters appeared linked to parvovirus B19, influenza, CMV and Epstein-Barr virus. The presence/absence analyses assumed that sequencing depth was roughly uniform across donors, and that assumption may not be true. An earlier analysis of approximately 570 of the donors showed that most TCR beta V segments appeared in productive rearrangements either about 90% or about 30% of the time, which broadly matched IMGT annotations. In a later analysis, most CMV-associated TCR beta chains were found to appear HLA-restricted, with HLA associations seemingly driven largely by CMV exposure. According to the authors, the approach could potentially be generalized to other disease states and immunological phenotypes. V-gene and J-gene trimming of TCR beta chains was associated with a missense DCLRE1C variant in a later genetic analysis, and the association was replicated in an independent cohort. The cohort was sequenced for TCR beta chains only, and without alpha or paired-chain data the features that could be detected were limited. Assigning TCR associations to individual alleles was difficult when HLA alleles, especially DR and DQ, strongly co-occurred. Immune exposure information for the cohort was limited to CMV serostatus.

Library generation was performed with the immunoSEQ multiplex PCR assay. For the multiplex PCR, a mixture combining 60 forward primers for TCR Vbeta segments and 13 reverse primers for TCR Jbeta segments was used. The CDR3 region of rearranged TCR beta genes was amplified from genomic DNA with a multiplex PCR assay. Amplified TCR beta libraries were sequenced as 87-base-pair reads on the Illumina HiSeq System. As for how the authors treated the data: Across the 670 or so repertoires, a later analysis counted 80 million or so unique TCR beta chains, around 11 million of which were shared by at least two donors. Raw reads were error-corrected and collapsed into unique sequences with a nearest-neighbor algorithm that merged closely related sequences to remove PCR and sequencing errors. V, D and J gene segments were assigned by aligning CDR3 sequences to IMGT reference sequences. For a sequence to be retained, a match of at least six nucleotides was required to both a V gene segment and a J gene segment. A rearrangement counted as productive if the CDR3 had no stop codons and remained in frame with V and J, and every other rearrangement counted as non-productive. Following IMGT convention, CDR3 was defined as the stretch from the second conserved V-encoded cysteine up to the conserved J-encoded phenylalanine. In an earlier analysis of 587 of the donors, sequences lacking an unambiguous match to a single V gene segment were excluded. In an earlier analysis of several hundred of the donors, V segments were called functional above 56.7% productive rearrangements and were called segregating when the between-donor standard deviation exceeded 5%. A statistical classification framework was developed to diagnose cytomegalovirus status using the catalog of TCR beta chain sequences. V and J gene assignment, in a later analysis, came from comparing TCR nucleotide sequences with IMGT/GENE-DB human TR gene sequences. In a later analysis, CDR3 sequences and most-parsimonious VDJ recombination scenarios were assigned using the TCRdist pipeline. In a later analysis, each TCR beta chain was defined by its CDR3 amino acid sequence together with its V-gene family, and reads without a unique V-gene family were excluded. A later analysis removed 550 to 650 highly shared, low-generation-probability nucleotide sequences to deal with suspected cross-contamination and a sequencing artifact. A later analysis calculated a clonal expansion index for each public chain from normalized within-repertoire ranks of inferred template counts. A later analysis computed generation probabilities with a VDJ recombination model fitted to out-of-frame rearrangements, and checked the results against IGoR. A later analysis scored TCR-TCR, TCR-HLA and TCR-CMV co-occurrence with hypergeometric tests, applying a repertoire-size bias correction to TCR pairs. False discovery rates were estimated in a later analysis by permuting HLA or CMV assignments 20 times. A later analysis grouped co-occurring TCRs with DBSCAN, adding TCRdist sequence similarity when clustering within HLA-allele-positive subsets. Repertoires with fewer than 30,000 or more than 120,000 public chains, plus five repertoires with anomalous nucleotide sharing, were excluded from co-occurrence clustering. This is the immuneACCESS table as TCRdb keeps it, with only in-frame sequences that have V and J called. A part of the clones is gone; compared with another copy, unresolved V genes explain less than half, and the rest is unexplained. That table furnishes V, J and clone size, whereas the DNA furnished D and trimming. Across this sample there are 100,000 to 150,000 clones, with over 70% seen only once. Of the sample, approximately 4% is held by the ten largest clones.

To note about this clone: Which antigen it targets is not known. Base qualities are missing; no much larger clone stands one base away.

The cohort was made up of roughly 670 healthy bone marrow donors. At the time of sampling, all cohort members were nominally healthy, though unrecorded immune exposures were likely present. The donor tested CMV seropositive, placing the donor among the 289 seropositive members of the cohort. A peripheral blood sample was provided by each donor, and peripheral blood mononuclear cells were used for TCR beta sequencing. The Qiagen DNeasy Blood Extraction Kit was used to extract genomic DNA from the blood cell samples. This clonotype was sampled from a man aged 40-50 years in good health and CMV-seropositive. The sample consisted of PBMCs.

The nucleotides read TGTGCCAGCAGCTTCTCAGGGTTGGAGGAGCAGTTCTTC. It translates to CASSFSGLEEQFF. The chain joins TRBV7-8 to TRBJ2-1; the D region possibly corresponds to TRBD1 (5 bases align). CDR1 is given as SGHVS and CDR2 as FQNEAQ, both from the germline V gene. V and J lose 3 bases and 10 bases, and a span of 13 bases separates them. The CDR3 runs 13 residues from the cysteine to the phenylalanine. Just CDR3 DNA is preserved here, 39 bases in frame from base 1. The CDR3 plus the reference TRBV7-8 and TRBJ2-1 genes for the other parts give the full variable domain: GAGVSQSPRYKVAKRGQDVALRCDPISGHVSLFWYQQALGQGPEFLTYFQNEAQLDKSGLPSDRFFAERPEGSVSTLKIQRTQQEDSAVYLCASSFSGLEEQFFGPGTRLTVL.